This is a list of T cell receptor beta chains from one sample in a study of OX40 agonist ivuxolimab in advanced cancers. Using immunoSEQ multiplex PCR, the repertoire was profiled, and TCRdb retains in-frame clones only, with some absent. The sample comprises about 69,000 clones, 80% to 90% of which are singletons, and roughly 6.5% rests with the top ten. The sequencing used CD4+ or CD8+ T cells sorted from blood, collected in a trial of the OX40 agonist ivuxolimab. These receptor sequences come from an adult with an advanced solid tumor such as melanoma, head and neck, liver or kidney cancer. The CDR3 runs from the conserved cysteine through the conserved F or W. Fields, in order: clone size, D gene, V gene, J gene, CDR3 DNA, CDR3 protein. D genes are given only for firm matches. Rows give clone size only sometimes, using once, few, many, or a class for an expanded clone.

clone_size: few
d_call: -
v_call: TRBV7-3
j_call: TRBJ2-5
cdr3_nt: TGTGCCAGCAGCTCCGGCGGGGAGACCCAGTACTTC
cdr3_aa: CASSSGGETQYF

clone_size: -
d_call: TRBD2
v_call: TRBV28
j_call: TRBJ2-7
cdr3_nt: TGTGCCAGCAGTCCCCAGGGAGGGAACTACGAGCAGTACTTC
cdr3_aa: CASSPQGGNYEQYF

clone_size: -
d_call: -
v_call: TRBV6-1
j_call: TRBJ1-1
cdr3_nt: TGTGCCAGCAGTGAATCGGTGAGGAACACTGAAGCTTTCTTT
cdr3_aa: CASSESVRNTEAFF

clone_size: -
d_call: -
v_call: TRBV5-4
j_call: TRBJ2-4
cdr3_nt: TGTGCCAGCAGCATGGAGATGTCCAAAAACATTCAGTACTTC
cdr3_aa: CASSMEMSKNIQYF

clone_size: -
d_call: -
v_call: TRBV27
j_call: TRBJ2-7
cdr3_nt: TGTGCCAGCAGTTCCCACCGGGCGAGATTGCACGAGCAGTACTTC
cdr3_aa: CASSSHRARLHEQYF

clone_size: -
d_call: TRBD2
v_call: TRBV5-4
j_call: TRBJ2-7
cdr3_nt: TGTGCCAGCAGCTTGCGTAGCGGGAGTTACACCATCGAGCAGTACTTC
cdr3_aa: CASSLRSGSYTIEQYF

clone_size: -
d_call: TRBD1
v_call: TRBV27
j_call: TRBJ2-3
cdr3_nt: TGTGCCAGCAGCCTTTATTCTTCCGGGACAGGATATTCCACAGATACGCAGTATTTT
cdr3_aa: CASSLYSSGTGYSTDTQYF

clone_size: once
d_call: TRBD1
v_call: TRBV6-5
j_call: TRBJ2-1
cdr3_nt: TGTGCCAGCAGTTACGGGACAGGGGGGTCCTACAATGAGCAGTTCTTC
cdr3_aa: CASSYGTGGSYNEQFF

clone_size: -
d_call: -
v_call: TRBV9
j_call: TRBJ1-4
cdr3_nt: TGTGCCAGCAGCTCCGGGAGGCCTAATGAAAAACTGTTTTTT
cdr3_aa: CASSSGRPNEKLFF

clone_size: -
d_call: -
v_call: TRBV11-2
j_call: TRBJ2-7
cdr3_nt: TGTGCCAGCAGCTTAAGGGTCACCCTTCTCTACGAGCAGTACTTC
cdr3_aa: CASSLRVTLLYEQYF

clone_size: -
d_call: -
v_call: TRBV27
j_call: TRBJ1-1
cdr3_nt: TGTGCCAGCAGTTACCAGGGGCAAGTTGACACTGAAGCTTTCTTT
cdr3_aa: CASSYQGQVDTEAFF

clone_size: -
d_call: -
v_call: TRBV9
j_call: TRBJ1-2
cdr3_nt: TGTGCCAGCAATGAAGAGGGGACTAACTATGGCTACACCTTC
cdr3_aa: CASNEEGTNYGYTF

clone_size: -
d_call: TRBD2
v_call: TRBV7-8
j_call: TRBJ2-1
cdr3_nt: TGTGCCAGCAGCTCGCGACTAGCGGGAGGGAACGACAATGAGCAGTTCTTC
cdr3_aa: CASSSRLAGGNDNEQFF

clone_size: -
d_call: -
v_call: TRBV5-4
j_call: TRBJ2-7
cdr3_nt: TGTGCCAGCAGCTCTCTATACGAGCAGTACTTC
cdr3_aa: CASSSLYEQYF

clone_size: -
d_call: -
v_call: TRBV4-1
j_call: TRBJ1-3
cdr3_nt: TGCGCCAGCAGCCAAGATAGGATTATCTCTGGAAACACCATATATTTT
cdr3_aa: CASSQDRIISGNTIYF

clone_size: -
d_call: -
v_call: TRBV11-2
j_call: TRBJ2-7
cdr3_nt: TGTGCCAGCAGCTTCCCCGGGACCGGGCAGTACTTC
cdr3_aa: CASSFPGTGQYF

clone_size: -
d_call: -
v_call: TRBV19
j_call: TRBJ1-3
cdr3_nt: TGTGCCAGTAGTATGAACTCTGGAAACACCATATATTTT
cdr3_aa: CASSMNSGNTIYF

clone_size: -
d_call: -
v_call: TRBV7-9
j_call: TRBJ1-1
cdr3_nt: TGTGCCAGCAGCTTATTTCAGATTGAAGCTTTCTTT
cdr3_aa: CASSLFQIEAFF

clone_size: -
d_call: -
v_call: TRBV28
j_call: TRBJ2-1
cdr3_nt: TGTGCCAGCAGTTCGGGACCCTACAATGAGCAGTTCTTC
cdr3_aa: CASSSGPYNEQFF

clone_size: -
d_call: -
v_call: TRBV19
j_call: TRBJ2-7
cdr3_nt: TGTGCCAGTAGTGACACCACCTACGAGCAGTACTTC
cdr3_aa: CASSDTTYEQYF